Listed below are T cell receptor beta chains from one sample, sequenced in a study of cytomegalovirus exposure and HLA in healthy donors. Assay used: immunoSEQ multiplex PCR; TCRdb lists only in-frame clones, some missing. The sample includes approximately 150,000 clones, 70% to 80% seen only once; the top ten take about 9.5%. The material sequenced was PBMCs. The receptor set was obtained from a man between 18 and 29 years old in good health and CMV-seropositive. Both conserved end residues are part of each CDR3. Each record gives: CDR3 DNA, CDR3 protein, J gene, V gene, D gene, clone size. A D gene is named only where the DNA matches it firmly. Expanded clones get a size class; other rows say once, few or many, or leave the size out.

TGTGCCATCAGTGAGTCTGAAGGGACAGGGGCCCAGTACTTC | CAISESEGTGAQYF | TRBJ2-5 | TRBV10-3 | TRBD1 | .
TGTGCCAGCAGTGAATATGGGAGGACAGATACGCAGTATTTT | CASSEYGRTDTQYF | TRBJ2-3 | TRBV25-1 | . | .
TGTGCCAGCAGCTTAGATCTGACAGGGGATAATTCACCCCTCCACTTT | CASSLDLTGDNSPLHF | TRBJ1-6 | TRBV11-2 | TRBD1 | .
TGTGCCAGCAGTCGGACAGGGGGCGGTGGCTACACCTTC | CASSRTGGGGYTF | TRBJ1-2 | TRBV6-5 | TRBD1 | few
TGTGCCAGTAGTTCCTCGGGACTAGCACAAGAGACCCAGTACTTC | CASSSSGLAQETQYF | TRBJ2-5 | TRBV19 | TRBD2 | .
TGTGCCAGCAGCTTAGGGGGAGACAGGAGGAATCAGCCCCAGCATTTT | CASSLGGDRRNQPQHF | TRBJ1-5 | TRBV7-2 | . | .
TGTGCCAGCAATAGGGACAGGGGGAACACCGGGGAGCTGTTTTTT | CASNRDRGNTGELFF | TRBJ2-2 | TRBV6-5 | TRBD1 | few
TGTGCCAGCAGTGGCACAGGGTCCGGGGAGCTGTTTTTT | CASSGTGSGELFF | TRBJ2-2 | TRBV6-1 | . | .
TGTGCCAGCAGCCTACCGACCCTGGGGAGGTCCACTGAAGCTTTCTTT | CASSLPTLGRSTEAFF | TRBJ1-1 | TRBV7-9 | . | .
TGTGCCAGCACCCCTAGCGGGGGCACAGATACGCAGTATTTT | CASTPSGGTDTQYF | TRBJ2-3 | TRBV6-5 | TRBD2 | few
TGTGCCAGCAGCACGAACAGGGGGCTTGGGTCAGATACGCAGTATTTT | CASSTNRGLGSDTQYF | TRBJ2-3 | TRBV7-2 | TRBD1 | .
TGTGCCAGCTCACCACCTGCAGGGTACCCAGATACGCAGTATTTT | CASSPPAGYPDTQYF | TRBJ2-3 | TRBV18 | . | few
TGCAGCGTCTCCGACAGGGCTGGGGCCAACGTCCTGACTTTC | CSVSDRAGANVLTF | TRBJ2-6 | TRBV29-1 | TRBD1 | .
TGTGCCAGCAGCCCCCGGGACAGAAACACTGAAGCTTTCTTT | CASSPRDRNTEAFF | TRBJ1-1 | TRBV7-3 | TRBD1 | few
TGTGCCAGTAGTATTCGGGGGACGAGCAATCAGCCCCAGCATTTT | CASSIRGTSNQPQHF | TRBJ1-5 | TRBV19 | . | .
TGTGCCAGCAGCAAAGGACAGCAAGAGACCCAGTACTTC | CASSKGQQETQYF | TRBJ2-5 | TRBV21-1 | . | .
TGCGCCAGCAGCTTGTCGACTAGCGGGATCCAACGCAATGAGCAGTTCTTC | CASSLSTSGIQRNEQFF | TRBJ2-1 | TRBV5-1 | TRBD2 | .
TGTGCCAGCAGTGAATCCCAGGGTATGGCGTCACCCCTCCACTTT | CASSESQGMASPLHF | TRBJ1-6 | TRBV2 | . | once
TGTGCCAGCAGCTTTCGGAGGGAACCAGGTGGTGAGCAGTTCTTC | CASSFRREPGGEQFF | TRBJ2-1 | TRBV13 | . | .
TGTGCCAGTAACTTTGGACAGTACAATGAGCAGTTCTTC | CASNFGQYNEQFF | TRBJ2-1 | TRBV19 | . | .
TGTGCCAGCAGTTTATCGGGGCAGGGACTCTATGGCTACACCTTC | CASSLSGQGLYGYTF | TRBJ1-2 | TRBV27 | . | .
TGTGCCAGCTCACCTTACGGGTTTTCTAATTCACCCCTCCACTTT | CASSPYGFSNSPLHF | TRBJ1-6 | TRBV18 | . | .
TGTGCCTGGAGTGCAGGGACAGAACAATCACCCCTCCACTTT | CAWSAGTEQSPLHF | TRBJ1-6 | TRBV30 | TRBD1 | few
TGTTCCAGCAGCTTAGGGACACGGCCCCAAGAGACCCAGTACTTC | CSSSLGTRPQETQYF | TRBJ2-5 | TRBV7-9 | . | once
TGCGCCAGCAGCTTAAGACCAATCCGGGACTGGGCTAGCACAGATACGCAGTATTTT | CASSLRPIRDWASTDTQYF | TRBJ2-3 | TRBV5-1 | . | .
TGTGCCAGCAGCTTACCGACTAGCGGGAGATACGAGCAGTACTTC | CASSLPTSGRYEQYF | TRBJ2-7 | TRBV5-4 | TRBD2 | .
TGTGCCAGCAGCACCAGCGGGGGGAACTACAATGAGCAGTTCTTC | CASSTSGGNYNEQFF | TRBJ2-1 | TRBV11-2 | TRBD2 | .
TGTGCCAGCTCACCACTACGCGGGGTTGGGACAGATACGCAGTATTTT | CASSPLRGVGTDTQYF | TRBJ2-3 | TRBV18 | . | .
TGTGCCACCAGCAGAGGACAGACACATAGCACAGATACGCAGTATTTT | CATSRGQTHSTDTQYF | TRBJ2-3 | TRBV15 | . | .
TGCGCCAGCAGCCAAGTGTTGGCAGGGGCAACTGAAGCTTTCTTT | CASSQVLAGATEAFF | TRBJ1-1 | TRBV4-1 | . | .
TGTGCCAGCAGCTTAGCGGCAGGGTATCCCTATAATTCACCCCTCCACTTT | CASSLAAGYPYNSPLHF | TRBJ1-6 | TRBV7-8 | . | .
TGTGCCAGCAGCCGAACCCAGGGCCTCGAGACTGAAGCTTTCTTT | CASSRTQGLETEAFF | TRBJ1-1 | TRBV14 | . | .
TGTGCCAGTAGTATAGACCGGACTAGCGGTAGGAAGACCCAGTACTTC | CASSIDRTSGRKTQYF | TRBJ2-5 | TRBV19 | TRBD2 | few
TGCGCCAGCAGCTTGAGGGGGGACAGGTTGGATACGCAGTATTTT | CASSLRGDRLDTQYF | TRBJ2-3 | TRBV5-1 | TRBD1 | .
TGCGCCAGCAGCCCCTCAGGAGGTGGGCTCTCCTACGAGCAGTACTTC | CASSPSGGGLSYEQYF | TRBJ2-7 | TRBV4-3 | . | .
TGTGCCAGCAGCGTCCGGTTCGAACCCTACGAGCAGTACTTC | CASSVRFEPYEQYF | TRBJ2-7 | TRBV9 | . | few
TGTGCCAGCAGTGGGACTGAACGGACTGGAAACACCATATATTTT | CASSGTERTGNTIYF | TRBJ1-3 | TRBV6-1 | . | .
TGTGCCAGCAGTTACGAGGCTAGCGGGAGATATGAGCAGTTCTTC | CASSYEASGRYEQFF | TRBJ2-1 | TRBV6-5 | TRBD2 | once
TGTGCCAGCAGCGTGGGACAAAGAAATGAAAAACTGTTTTTT | CASSVGQRNEKLFF | TRBJ1-4 | TRBV9 | . | .
TGTGCCAGCAGTTTAGGGGACAGCACCGGGGAGCTGTTTTTT | CASSLGDSTGELFF | TRBJ2-2 | TRBV27 | TRBD1 | .
TGCGCCAGCCAGGGGGCAAGGTACAATGAGCAGTTCTTC | CASQGARYNEQFF | TRBJ2-1 | TRBV5-1 | TRBD1 | .
TGTGCCATCAGTGAGTCACGGGACAGGGTAACGCAGTATTTT | CAISESRDRVTQYF | TRBJ2-3 | TRBV10-3 | TRBD1 | few
TGTGCCAGCAGTCCAGGGACTAGCGCCAACAATGAGCAGTTCTTC | CASSPGTSANNEQFF | TRBJ2-1 | TRBV27 | TRBD2 | .
TGTGCCAGCAGAGGGGGTAGCTCCTATAATTCACCCCTCCACTTT | CASRGGSSYNSPLHF | TRBJ1-6 | TRBV7-9 | . | .
TGTGCCAGCAGTGAAGAGGGGATCTATGGCTACACCTTC | CASSEEGIYGYTF | TRBJ1-2 | TRBV2 | . | .
TGTGCCAGTAGTATAGGTCGGGTAGCGGGAGTTTTACCGTCTCGCACAGATACGCAGTATTTT | CASSIGRVAGVLPSRTDTQYF | TRBJ2-3 | TRBV19 | TRBD2 | .